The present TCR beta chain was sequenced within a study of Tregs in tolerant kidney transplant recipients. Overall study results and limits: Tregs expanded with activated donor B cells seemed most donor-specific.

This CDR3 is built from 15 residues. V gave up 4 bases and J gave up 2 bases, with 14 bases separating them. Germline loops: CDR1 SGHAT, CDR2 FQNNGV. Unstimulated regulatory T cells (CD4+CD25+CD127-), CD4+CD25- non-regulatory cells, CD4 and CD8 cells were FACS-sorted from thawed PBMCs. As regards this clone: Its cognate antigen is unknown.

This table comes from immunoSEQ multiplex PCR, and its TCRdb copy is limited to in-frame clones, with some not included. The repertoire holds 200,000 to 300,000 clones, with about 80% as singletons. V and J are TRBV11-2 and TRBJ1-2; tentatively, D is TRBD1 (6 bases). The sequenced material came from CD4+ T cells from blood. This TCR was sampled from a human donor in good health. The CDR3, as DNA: TGTGCCAGCAGCTCCAGGACAGTATCCAACTATGGCTACACCTTC. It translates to CASSSRTVSNYGYTF.